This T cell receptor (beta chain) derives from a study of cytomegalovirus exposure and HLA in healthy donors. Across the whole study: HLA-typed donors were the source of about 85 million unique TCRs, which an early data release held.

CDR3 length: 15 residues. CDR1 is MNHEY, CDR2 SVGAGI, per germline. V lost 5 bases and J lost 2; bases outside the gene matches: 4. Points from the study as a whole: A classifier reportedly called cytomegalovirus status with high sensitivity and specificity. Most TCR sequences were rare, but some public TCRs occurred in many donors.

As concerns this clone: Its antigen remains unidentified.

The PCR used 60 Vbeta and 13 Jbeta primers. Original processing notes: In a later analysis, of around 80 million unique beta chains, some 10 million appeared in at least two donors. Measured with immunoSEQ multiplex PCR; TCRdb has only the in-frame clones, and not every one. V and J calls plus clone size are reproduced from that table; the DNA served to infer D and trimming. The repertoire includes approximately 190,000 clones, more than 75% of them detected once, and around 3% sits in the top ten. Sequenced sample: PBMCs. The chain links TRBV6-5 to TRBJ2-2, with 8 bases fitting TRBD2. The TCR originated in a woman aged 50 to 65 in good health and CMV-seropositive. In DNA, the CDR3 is TGTGCCAGCAGTGTTACTAGCGGTAACACCGGGGAGCTGTTTTTT. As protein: CASSVTSGNTGELFF.